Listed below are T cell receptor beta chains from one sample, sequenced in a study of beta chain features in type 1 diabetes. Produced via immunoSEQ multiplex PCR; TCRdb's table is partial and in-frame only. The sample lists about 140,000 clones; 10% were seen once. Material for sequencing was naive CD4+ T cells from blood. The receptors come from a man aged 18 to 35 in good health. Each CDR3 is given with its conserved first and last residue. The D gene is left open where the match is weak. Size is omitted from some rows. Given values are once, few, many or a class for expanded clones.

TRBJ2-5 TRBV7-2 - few CASSLASGQQTQYF TGTGCCAGCAGCTTAGCTTCCGGACAGCAGACCCAGTACTTC
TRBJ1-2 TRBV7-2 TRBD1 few CASSLGTGGMGGYTF TGTGCCAGCAGCTTAGGGACAGGGGGCATGGGAGGCTACACCTTC
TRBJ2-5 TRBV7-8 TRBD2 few CASSLSRLAGGIAETQYF TGTGCCAGCAGCTTATCTAGGCTAGCGGGGGGAATAGCGGAGACCCAGTACTTC
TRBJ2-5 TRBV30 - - CAWSVSQETQYF TGTGCCTGGAGTGTTAGCCAAGAGACCCAGTACTTC
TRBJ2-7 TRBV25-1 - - CASSEAGSSYEQYF TGTGCCAGCAGTGAAGCGGGAAGCTCCTACGAGCAGTACTTC
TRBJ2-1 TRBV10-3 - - CAISENNNEQFF TGTGCCATCAGTGAGAATAACAATGAGCAGTTCTTC
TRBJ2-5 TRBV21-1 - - CASSKVGNPQETQYF TGTGCCAGCAGCAAAGTGGGCAACCCCCAAGAGACCCAGTACTTC
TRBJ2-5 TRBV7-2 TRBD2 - CASSPGGAGNYQETQYF TGTGCCAGCAGCCCGGGGGGGGCGGGGAATTACCAAGAGACCCAGTACTTC
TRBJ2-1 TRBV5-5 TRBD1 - CASSLEGQGYNEQFF TGTGCCAGCAGCTTGGAGGGACAGGGCTACAATGAGCAGTTCTTC
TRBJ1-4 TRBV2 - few CANSDRSAGKLFF TGTGCCAATTCAGATAGGAGTGCCGGTAAACTGTTTTTT
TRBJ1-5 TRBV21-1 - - CASSKSPGEDSNQPQHF TGTGCCAGCAGCAAATCACCGGGGGAGGATAGCAATCAGCCCCAGCATTTT
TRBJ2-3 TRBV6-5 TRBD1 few CASSFSGGLGTDTQYF TGTGCCAGCAGTTTTTCAGGGGGCTTGGGCACAGATACGCAGTATTTT
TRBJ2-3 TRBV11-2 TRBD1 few CASSKSSWTGFSTDTQYF TGTGCCAGCAGCAAAAGCTCATGGACAGGGTTCAGCACAGATACGCAGTATTTT
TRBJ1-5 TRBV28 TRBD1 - CASINRGWANQPQHF TGTGCCAGCATCAACAGGGGATGGGCCAATCAGCCCCAGCATTTT
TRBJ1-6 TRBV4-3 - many CASSQDRGARNSPLHF TGCGCCAGCAGCCAAGATCGGGGGGCGCGCAATTCACCCCTCCACTTT
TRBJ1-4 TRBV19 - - CASISGHPNEKLFF TGTGCCAGTATCTCCGGACACCCTAATGAAAAACTGTTTTTT
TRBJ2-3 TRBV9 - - CASSVLGQPGTDTQYF TGTGCCAGCAGCGTATTAGGACAGCCGGGGACAGATACGCAGTATTTT
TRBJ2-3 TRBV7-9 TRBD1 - CASSSRRDRGTDTQYF TGTGCCAGCAGCTCCAGAAGGGACAGGGGCACAGATACGCAGTATTTT
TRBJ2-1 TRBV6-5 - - CASTQGPEQFF TGTGCCAGCACCCAGGGCCCTGAGCAGTTCTTC
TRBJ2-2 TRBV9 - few CASSVRSSNTGELFF TGTGCCAGCAGCGTCCGGTCCTCGAACACCGGGGAGCTGTTTTTT
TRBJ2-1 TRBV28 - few CASTPATGYRSYNEQFF TGTGCCAGCACCCCGGCCACGGGGTATCGCTCCTACAATGAGCAGTTCTTC
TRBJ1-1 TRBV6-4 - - CASRLPGVTEAFF TGTGCCAGCAGGCTACCAGGGGTTACTGAAGCTTTCTTT
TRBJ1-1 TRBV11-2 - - CASSGHRATEAFF TGTGCCAGCAGCGGTCACAGGGCCACTGAAGCTTTCTTT
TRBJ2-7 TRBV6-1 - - CASSEFNKRSEQYF TGTGCCAGCAGTGAATTCAACAAGAGGTCTGAGCAGTACTTC
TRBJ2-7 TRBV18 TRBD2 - CASSPPQRGSYEQYF TGTGCCAGCTCACCACCTCAGCGGGGCTCTTACGAGCAGTACTTC
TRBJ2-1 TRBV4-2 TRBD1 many CASSQDRSSYNEQFF TGTGCCAGCAGCCAGGACAGGAGCTCCTACAATGAGCAGTTCTTC
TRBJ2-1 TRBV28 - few CASSLSRAPAFF TGTGCCAGCAGTTTATCCAGGGCCCCTGCGTTCTTC
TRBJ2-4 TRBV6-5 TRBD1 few CASSMTGENIQYF TGTGCCAGCAGCATGACAGGGGAGAACATTCAGTACTTC
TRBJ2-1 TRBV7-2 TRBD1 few CASREGQVYNEQFF TGTGCCAGCAGAGAGGGACAGGTATACAATGAGCAGTTCTTC
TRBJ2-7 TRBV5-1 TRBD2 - CASSLDGGANEQYF TGCGCCAGCAGCTTAGACGGGGGGGCCAACGAGCAGTACTTC
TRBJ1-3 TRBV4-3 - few CASSQTVPGNTIYF TGCGCCAGCAGCCAAACAGTTCCTGGAAACACCATATATTTT
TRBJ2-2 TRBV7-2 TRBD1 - CASSLRTGFTGELFF TGTGCCAGCAGCCTTAGGACAGGGTTTACCGGGGAGCTGTTTTTT
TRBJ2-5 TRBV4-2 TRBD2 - CASSSTSGGLQETQYF TGTGCCAGCAGCTCGACTAGCGGGGGTCTCCAAGAGACCCAGTACTTC
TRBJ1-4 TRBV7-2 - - CASSLAAQGPNEKLFF TGTGCCAGCAGCTTAGCCGCCCAGGGCCCTAATGAAAAACTGTTTTTT
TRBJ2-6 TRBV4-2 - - CASSQDWLAFSGANVLTF TGTGCCAGCAGCCAAGATTGGCTAGCTTTCTCTGGGGCCAACGTCCTGACTTTC
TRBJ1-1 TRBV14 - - CASSLNQGIGTEAFF TGTGCCAGCAGCCTCAACCAGGGTATCGGCACTGAAGCTTTCTTT
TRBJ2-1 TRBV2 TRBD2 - CASSASSGGRLYNEQFF TGTGCCAGCAGCGCCTCTAGCGGGGGACGACTATACAATGAGCAGTTCTTC
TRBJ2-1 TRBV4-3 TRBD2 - CASSQEGLAGGNNQQFF TGCGCCAGCAGCCAAGAGGGACTAGCGGGGGGTAATAACCAGCAGTTCTTC
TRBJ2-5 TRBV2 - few CASSVTGFETQYF TGTGCCAGCAGCGTTACAGGGTTTGAGACCCAGTACTTC
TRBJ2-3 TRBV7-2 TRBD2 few CASSPTGAGGTDTQYF TGTGCCAGCAGCCCAACAGGAGCGGGGGGCACAGATACGCAGTATTTT
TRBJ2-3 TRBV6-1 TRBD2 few CASRGTSGGADTQYF TGTGCCAGCAGGGGGACTAGCGGGGGGGCAGATACGCAGTATTTT
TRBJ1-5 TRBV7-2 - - CASSLARQANQPQHF TGTGCCAGCAGCTTAGCGAGGCAAGCCAATCAGCCCCAGCATTTT
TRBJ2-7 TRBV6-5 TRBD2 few CASSYRTSGGIEQYF TGTGCCAGCAGTTACCGGACTAGCGGGGGGATTGAGCAGTACTTC
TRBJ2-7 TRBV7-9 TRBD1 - CASSFGQGAPFSYEQYF TGTGCCAGCAGCTTCGGGCAGGGGGCCCCTTTCTCCTACGAGCAGTACTTC
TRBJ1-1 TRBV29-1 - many CSVVGAEAFF TGCAGCGTTGTCGGGGCTGAAGCTTTCTTT
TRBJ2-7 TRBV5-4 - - CASSGKAGGREQYF TGTGCCAGCAGCGGAAAAGCGGGTGGTCGCGAGCAGTACTTC
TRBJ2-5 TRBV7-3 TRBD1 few CASSTGTGPWETQYF TGTGCCAGCAGCACCGGGACAGGGCCTTGGGAGACCCAGTACTTC
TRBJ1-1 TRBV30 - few CAWSVRITEAFF TGTGCCTGGAGTGTCCGTATCACTGAAGCTTTCTTT
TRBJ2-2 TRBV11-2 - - CASSLDHQGELFF TGTGCCAGCAGCTTAGACCATCAGGGGGAGCTGTTTTTT
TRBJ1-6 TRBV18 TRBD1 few CASSPRTGDSPLHF TGTGCCAGCTCACCCAGGACAGGGGATTCACCCCTCCACTTT
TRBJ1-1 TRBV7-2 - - CASRPSGGSSTEAFF TGTGCCAGCAGACCGAGCGGGGGCTCGAGCACTGAAGCTTTCTTT
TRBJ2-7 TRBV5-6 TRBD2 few CASSRQGLAGGYEQYF TGTGCCAGCAGCCGCCAGGGACTAGCGGGGGGGTACGAGCAGTACTTC
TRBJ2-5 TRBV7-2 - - CATRGGGYQETQYF TGTGCCACTCGAGGGGGGGGGTACCAAGAGACCCAGTACTTC
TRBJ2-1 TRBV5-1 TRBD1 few CASSANRGRQGNEQFF TGCGCCAGCAGCGCGAACAGGGGGCGGCAAGGAAATGAGCAGTTCTTC
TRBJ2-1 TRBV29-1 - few CSVGRESSYNEQFF TGCAGCGTTGGGAGGGAAAGCTCCTACAATGAGCAGTTCTTC
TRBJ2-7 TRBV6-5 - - CASSYSESASSYEQYF TGTGCCAGCAGTTACTCGGAAAGCGCAAGCTCCTACGAGCAGTACTTC
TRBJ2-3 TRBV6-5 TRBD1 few CASSSGQTDTQYF TGTGCCAGCAGTTCGGGACAGACAGATACGCAGTATTTT
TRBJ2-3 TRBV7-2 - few CASRKEQGMVVSQYF TGTGCCAGCAGAAAAGAACAGGGTATGGTCGTTTCGCAGTATTTT
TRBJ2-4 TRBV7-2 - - CASSPSVAKNIQYF TGTGCCAGCAGCCCTAGCGTCGCCAAAAACATTCAGTACTTC